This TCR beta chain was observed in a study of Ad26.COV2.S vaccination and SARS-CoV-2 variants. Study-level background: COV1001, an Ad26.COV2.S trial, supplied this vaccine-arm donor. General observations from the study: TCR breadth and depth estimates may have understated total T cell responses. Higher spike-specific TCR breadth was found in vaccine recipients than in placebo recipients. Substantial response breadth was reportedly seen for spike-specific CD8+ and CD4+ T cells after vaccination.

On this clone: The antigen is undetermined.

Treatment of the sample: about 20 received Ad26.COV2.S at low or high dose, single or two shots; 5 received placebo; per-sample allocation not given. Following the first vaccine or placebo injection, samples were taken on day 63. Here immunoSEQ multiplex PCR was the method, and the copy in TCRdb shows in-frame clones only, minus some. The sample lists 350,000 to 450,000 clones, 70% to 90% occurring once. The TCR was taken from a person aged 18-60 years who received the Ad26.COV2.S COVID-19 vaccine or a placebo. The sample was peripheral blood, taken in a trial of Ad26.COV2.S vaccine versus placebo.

DNA for the CDR3: TGTGCCAGCAGCGTACAATCCGTCATCACTAGGGAGACGCAGTATTTT. It yields the protein CASSVQSVITRETQYF. The chain combines TRBV9 with TRBJ2-3; TRBD2 might be the D (5 bases). The V gene lost 1 base and the J gene lost 9 bases, with 21 bases spanning the gap. The CDR3 loop spans 16 amino acids. Germline-derived CDR1 and CDR2 are SGDLS and YYNGEE.